A selection of T cell receptor beta chains follows, all from one sample in a study of T cells in narcolepsy. Some clones are missing from TCRdb's copy, which holds only in-frame ones; the method was immunoSEQ multiplex PCR. The table shows fewer than 25,000 clones, with 75% to 85% occurring only once. Sequenced material: memory (CD45RA-) CD4+ T cells from blood. All receptors derive from a human donor in good health. The CDR3 runs from the conserved cysteine through the conserved F or W. D genes are given only for firm matches. Part of the rows lack a size; the others show once, few, many or a class for expanded clones.

v_call	cdr3_length	j_call	d_call	clone_size	cdr3_aa	cdr3_nt
TRBV5-1	16	TRBJ1-1	-	-	CASSLGGSSTNTEAFF	TGCGCCAGCAGCTTGGGGGGTTCCTCAACCAACACTGAAGCTTTCTTT
TRBV5-6	16	TRBJ2-2	TRBD1	once	CASSLDRGSITGELFF	TGTGCCAGCAGCCTGGACAGGGGAAGTATCACCGGGGAGCTGTTTTTT
TRBV5-6	17	TRBJ1-1	-	-	CASSLYAQWKTNTEAFF	TGTGCCAGCAGCTTGTATGCCCAATGGAAGACAAACACTGAAGCTTTCTTT
TRBV20-1	11	TRBJ2-7	-	-	CSAAGGSEQYF	TGCAGTGCCGCTGGAGGGTCCGAGCAGTACTTC
TRBV15	13	TRBJ1-6	-	-	CATKPSHNSPLHF	TGTGCCACCAAACCGTCTCATAATTCACCCCTCCACTTT
TRBV29-1	14	TRBJ1-1	-	-	CSVAATVMNTEAFF	TGCAGCGTCGCAGCGACAGTTATGAACACTGAAGCTTTCTTT
TRBV7-3	19	TRBJ2-2	-	once	CASSSRLLVDRMNTGELFF	TGTGCCAGCAGCTCACGACTCTTGGTCGACAGGATGAACACCGGGGAGCTGTTTTTT
TRBV6-5	12	TRBJ1-2	-	-	CASSYNLDGYTF	TGTGCCAGCAGTTACAATCTGGATGGCTACACCTTC
TRBV6-6	14	TRBJ2-7	TRBD2	-	CASSYSGGVGEQYF	TGTGCCAGCAGTTACTCGGGGGGGGTCGGCGAGCAGTACTTC
TRBV7-2	16	TRBJ2-6	-	-	CASSLEGFSGANVLTF	TGTGCCAGCAGCTTAGAAGGGTTCTCTGGGGCCAACGTCCTGACTTTC
TRBV27	13	TRBJ1-2	-	-	CASSLGLDYGYTF	TGTGCCAGCAGTTTAGGACTGGACTATGGCTACACCTTC
TRBV27	13	TRBJ1-5	-	-	CASSFRRDQPQHF	TGTGCCAGCAGTTTCCGCAGGGATCAGCCCCAGCATTTT
TRBV5-1	18	TRBJ1-1	TRBD1	-	CASRRGRGQGLQNTEAFF	TGCGCCAGCAGGCGAGGGCGTGGACAGGGGTTACAGAACACTGAAGCTTTCTTT
TRBV5-6	12	TRBJ1-2	-	few	CASSLRLYGYTF	TGTGCCAGCAGCTTGCGACTTTATGGCTACACCTTC
TRBV6-8	14	TRBJ2-2	-	-	CASSEVEATGELFF	TGTGCCAGCAGTGAAGTGGAAGCCACCGGGGAGCTGTTTTTT
TRBV6-1	12	TRBJ2-5	-	-	CASSPGEETQYF	TGTGCCAGCAGTCCAGGGGAGGAGACCCAGTACTTC
TRBV29-1	12	TRBJ1-2	TRBD1	-	CSGGQGDYGYTF	TGCAGCGGGGGACAGGGCGACTATGGCTACACCTTC
TRBV11-2	15	TRBJ2-7	-	-	CASSLDSGTAYEQYF	TGTGCCAGCAGCTTAGATTCAGGGACGGCCTACGAGCAGTACTTC
TRBV2	15	TRBJ2-6	TRBD1	-	CASRPGQAGANVLTF	TGTGCCAGCAGACCCGGACAGGCCGGGGCCAACGTCCTGACTTTC
TRBV14	13	TRBJ1-2	-	-	CASSQTTGRGYTF	TGTGCCAGCAGCCAAACCACAGGGCGAGGCTACACCTTC
TRBV5-1	15	TRBJ1-5	-	-	CASSLGLNSNQPQHF	TGCGCCAGCAGCTTGGGGCTAAATAGCAATCAGCCCCAGCATTTT
TRBV11-3	13	TRBJ2-7	TRBD2	-	CASSFSGGLEQYF	TGTGCCAGCAGCTTTAGCGGGGGACTCGAGCAGTACTTC
TRBV5-1	15	TRBJ2-5	-	-	CASSGSGTSQETQYF	TGCGCCAGCAGCGGGTCGGGGACCTCGCAAGAGACCCAGTACTTC
TRBV5-6	16	TRBJ2-7	-	-	CASSLIEGGGLDEQYF	TGTGCCAGCAGCTTGATCGAGGGGGGCGGTCTAGATGAGCAGTACTTC
TRBV10-2	14	TRBJ2-1	TRBD2	-	CASTRTSEYREQFF	TGCGCCAGCACCCGGACTAGCGAGTATAGGGAGCAGTTCTTC
TRBV6-1	14	TRBJ2-3	-	-	CASSDLASVGTQYF	TGTGCCAGCAGTGATTTAGCTTCCGTTGGTACGCAGTATTTT
TRBV4-3	16	TRBJ2-3	TRBD1	-	CASSRDRDRGGDTQYF	TGCGCCAGCAGCCGAGACCGGGACAGGGGAGGAGATACGCAGTATTTT
TRBV4-1	14	TRBJ2-7	TRBD1	-	CASSQAGGPYEQYF	TGCGCCAGCAGCCAAGCAGGGGGTCCCTACGAGCAGTACTTC
TRBV14	15	TRBJ2-7	TRBD1	-	CASSPGQGPSYEQYF	TGTGCCAGCAGCCCCGGACAGGGCCCCTCCTACGAGCAGTACTTC
TRBV19	14	TRBJ1-1	TRBD1	-	CAIRTGGKNTEAFF	TGTGCCATCCGGACAGGGGGGAAGAACACTGAAGCTTTCTTT
TRBV13	17	TRBJ2-3	TRBD2	-	CASSSSLAGALRDTQYF	TGTGCCAGCAGCTCCTCACTAGCGGGGGCACTCCGGGATACGCAGTATTTT
TRBV10-1	15	TRBJ2-3	TRBD1	-	CASSLGTGGTDTQYF	TGCGCCAGCAGCCTCGGGACAGGGGGGACAGATACGCAGTATTTT
TRBV7-9	17	TRBJ1-3	-	-	CASSHGGRGTLGNTIYF	TGTGCCAGCAGCCACGGCGGGCGGGGTACCCTTGGAAACACCATATATTTT
TRBV7-3	14	TRBJ2-5	-	-	CASSLGGVRETQYF	TGTGCCAGCAGCTTAGGTGGGGTGCGAGAGACCCAGTACTTC
TRBV5-8	12	TRBJ1-4	-	-	CASSLDGEKLFF	TGTGCCAGCAGCTTGGATGGTGAAAAACTGTTTTTT
TRBV13	19	TRBJ1-6	TRBD1	-	CASSSEGQGGRVSNSPLHF	TGTGCCAGCAGCTCCGAAGGACAGGGGGGGCGGGTGAGTAATTCACCCCTCCACTTT
TRBV29-1	13	TRBJ2-1	TRBD1	-	CSAEGQGASEQFF	TGCAGCGCCGAGGGCCAGGGGGCGTCTGAGCAGTTCTTC
TRBV15	14	TRBJ2-3	-	-	CATSRDRAADTQYF	TGTGCCACCAGCAGAGATCGGGCGGCAGATACGCAGTATTTT
TRBV14	11	TRBJ2-3	-	-	CASSYTDTQYF	TGTGCCAGCAGCTACACAGATACGCAGTATTTT
TRBV5-1	15	TRBJ1-4	-	-	CASGPGGAPNEKLFF	TGCGCCAGCGGCCCTGGGGGAGCACCTAATGAAAAACTGTTTTTT
TRBV5-6	14	TRBJ1-2	TRBD1	-	CASSIDQGAHGYTF	TGTGCCAGCAGCATTGACCAGGGGGCTCATGGCTACACCTTC
TRBV2	16	TRBJ2-2	TRBD1	few	CASRDRTGGSTGELFF	TGTGCCAGCAGGGATAGGACAGGGGGCAGCACCGGGGAGCTGTTTTTT
TRBV7-9	15	TRBJ2-3	-	-	CASSPPPEGTDTQYF	TGTGCCAGCAGTCCACCCCCTGAGGGCACAGATACGCAGTATTTT
TRBV27	13	TRBJ2-3	-	-	CASSLERHRTQYF	TGTGCCAGCAGTTTAGAGAGACACCGCACGCAGTATTTT
TRBV12-2	18	TRBJ1-4	-	-	CASRLEYATTGSNEKLFF	TGTGCAAGTCGTCTCGAATACGCTACGACAGGGTCTAATGAAAAACTGTTTTTT
TRBV10-2	16	TRBJ2-7	TRBD1	-	CASRRGPGDLSYEQYF	TGCGCCAGCAGGAGGGGGCCAGGGGATCTCTCCTACGAGCAGTACTTC
TRBV7-2	17	TRBJ2-7	TRBD2	-	CASSPRTSGGPGREQYF	TGTGCCAGCAGCCCACGGACTAGCGGGGGGCCTGGAAGGGAGCAGTACTTC
TRBV7-9	15	TRBJ2-5	TRBD2	-	CASSLARAGGETQYF	TGTGCCAGCAGCTTAGCCAGGGCGGGAGGAGAGACCCAGTACTTC
TRBV5-1	17	TRBJ2-2	TRBD2	-	CASSRTSGGPNTGELFF	TGCGCCAGCAGCCGTACTAGCGGGGGGCCGAACACCGGGGAGCTGTTTTTT
TRBV7-2	12	TRBJ2-3	-	once	CASSMDTDTQYF	TGTGCCAGCAGCATGGACACAGATACGCAGTATTTT
TRBV5-1	15	TRBJ2-7	TRBD1	-	CASTVGGTGGYEQYF	TGCGCCAGCACCGTAGGCGGGACAGGTGGCTACGAGCAGTACTTC
TRBV6-1	14	TRBJ1-4	-	-	CASSLTGSNEKLFF	TGTGCCAGCAGTTTAACGGGGTCAAATGAAAAACTGTTTTTT
TRBV6-1	12	TRBJ2-5	-	-	CASSEMWETQYF	TGTGCCAGCAGTGAAATGTGGGAGACCCAGTACTTC
TRBV2	17	TRBJ2-4	TRBD1	-	CASTKDRADLAKNIQYF	TGTGCCAGCACCAAGGACAGGGCGGATTTAGCCAAAAACATTCAGTACTTC
TRBV11-3	15	TRBJ2-5	TRBD2	-	CASRLAGGLRETQYF	TGTGCCAGCCGACTAGCGGGGGGCCTCCGAGAGACCCAGTACTTC
TRBV5-6	17	TRBJ2-1	TRBD1	-	CASSIYAGTGPLSEQFF	TGTGCCAGCAGCATCTACGCCGGGACAGGGCCCCTCTCAGAGCAGTTCTTC
TRBV7-9	16	TRBJ2-6	-	-	CASSSLTVPGANVLTF	TGTGCCAGCAGCTCCTTGACAGTTCCTGGGGCCAACGTCCTGACTTTC
TRBV2	17	TRBJ2-3	-	-	CASSEVRPLAYTDTQYF	TGTGCCAGCAGTGAAGTTCGGCCCCTAGCGTACACAGATACGCAGTATTTT
TRBV9	14	TRBJ1-3	-	once	CASSVLSSGNTIYF	TGTGCCAGCAGCGTTCTGAGCTCTGGAAACACCATATATTTT
TRBV5-1	16	TRBJ2-1	-	-	CASSLTAGYSYNEQFF	TGCGCCAGCAGCTTGACGGCGGGCTACTCCTACAATGAGCAGTTCTTC